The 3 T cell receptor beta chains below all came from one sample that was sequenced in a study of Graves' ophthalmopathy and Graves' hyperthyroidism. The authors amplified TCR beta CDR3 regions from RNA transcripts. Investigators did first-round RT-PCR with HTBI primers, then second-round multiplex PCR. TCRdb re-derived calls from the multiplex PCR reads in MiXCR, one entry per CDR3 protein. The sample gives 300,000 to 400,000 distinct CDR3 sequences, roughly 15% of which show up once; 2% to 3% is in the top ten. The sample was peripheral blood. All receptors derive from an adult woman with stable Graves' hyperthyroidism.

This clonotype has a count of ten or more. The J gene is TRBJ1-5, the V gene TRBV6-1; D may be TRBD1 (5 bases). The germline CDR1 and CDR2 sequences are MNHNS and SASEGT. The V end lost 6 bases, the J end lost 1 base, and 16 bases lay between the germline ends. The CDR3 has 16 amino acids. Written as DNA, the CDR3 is TGTGCCAGCAGCCCCCTCCGGGGGGTCAGCAATCAGCCCCAGCATTTT. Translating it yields CASSPLRGVSNQPQHF.

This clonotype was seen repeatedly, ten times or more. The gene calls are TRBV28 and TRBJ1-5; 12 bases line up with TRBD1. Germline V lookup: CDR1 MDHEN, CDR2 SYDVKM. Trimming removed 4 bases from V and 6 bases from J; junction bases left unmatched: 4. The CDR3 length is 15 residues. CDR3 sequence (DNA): TGTGCCAGCAGTTCTGGGACAGGGGGCGTTCAGCCCCAGCATTTT. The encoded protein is CASSSGTGGVQPQHF. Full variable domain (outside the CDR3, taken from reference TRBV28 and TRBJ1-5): DVKVTQSSRYLVKRTGEKVFLECVQDMDHENMFWYRQDPGLGLRLIYFSYDVKMKEKGDIPEGYSVSREKKERFSLILESASTNQTSMYLCASSSGTGGVQPQHFGDGTRLSIL.

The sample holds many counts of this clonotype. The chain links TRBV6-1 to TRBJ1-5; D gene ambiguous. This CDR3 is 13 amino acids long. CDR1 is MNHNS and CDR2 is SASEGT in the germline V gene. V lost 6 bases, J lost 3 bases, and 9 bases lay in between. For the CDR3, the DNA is TGTGCCAGCAGCGGTTCCTACAATCAGCCCCAGCATTTT. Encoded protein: CASSGSYNQPQHF.